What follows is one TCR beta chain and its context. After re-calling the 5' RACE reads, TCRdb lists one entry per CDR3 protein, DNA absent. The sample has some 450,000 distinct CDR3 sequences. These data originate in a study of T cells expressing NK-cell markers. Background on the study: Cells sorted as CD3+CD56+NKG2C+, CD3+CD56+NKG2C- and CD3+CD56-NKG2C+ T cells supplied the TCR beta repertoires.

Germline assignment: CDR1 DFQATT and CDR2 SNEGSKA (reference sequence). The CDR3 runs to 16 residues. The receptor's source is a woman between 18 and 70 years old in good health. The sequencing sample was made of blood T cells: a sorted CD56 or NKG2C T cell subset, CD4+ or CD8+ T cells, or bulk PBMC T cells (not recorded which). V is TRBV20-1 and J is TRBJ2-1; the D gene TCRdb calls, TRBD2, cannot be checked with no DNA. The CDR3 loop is CSAREPLAGAYNEQFF.